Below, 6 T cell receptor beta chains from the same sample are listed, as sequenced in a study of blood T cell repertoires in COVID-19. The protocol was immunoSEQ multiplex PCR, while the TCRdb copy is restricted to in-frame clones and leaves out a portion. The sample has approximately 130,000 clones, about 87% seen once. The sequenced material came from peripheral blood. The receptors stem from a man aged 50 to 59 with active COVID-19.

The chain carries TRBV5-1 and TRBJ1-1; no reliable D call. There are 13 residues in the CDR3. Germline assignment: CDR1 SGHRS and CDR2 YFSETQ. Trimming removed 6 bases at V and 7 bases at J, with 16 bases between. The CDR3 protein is CASTNPGNGEAFF. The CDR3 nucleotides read TGCGCCAGCACCAACCCCGGGAATGGTGAAGCTTTCTTT.

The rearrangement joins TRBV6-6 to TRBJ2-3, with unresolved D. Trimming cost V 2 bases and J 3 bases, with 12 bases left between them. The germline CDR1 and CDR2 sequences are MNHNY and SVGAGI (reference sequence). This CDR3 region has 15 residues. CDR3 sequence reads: CASSYLASITDTQYF. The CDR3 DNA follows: TGTGCCAGCAGTTACCTTGCGTCAATAACAGATACGCAGTATTTT.

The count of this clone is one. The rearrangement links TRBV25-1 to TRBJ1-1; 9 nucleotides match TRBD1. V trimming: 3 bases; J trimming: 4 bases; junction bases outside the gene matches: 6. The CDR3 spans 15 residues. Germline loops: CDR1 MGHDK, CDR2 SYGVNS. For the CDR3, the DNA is TGTGCCAGCAGTGAGATGGGACAGGGTGGCACTGAAGCTTTCTTT. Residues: CASSEMGQGGTEAFF. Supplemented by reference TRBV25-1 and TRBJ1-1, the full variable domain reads EADIYQTPRYLVIGTGKKITLECSQTMGHDKMYWYQQDPGMELHLIHYSYGVNSTEKGDLSSESTVSRIRTEHFPLTLESARPSHTSQYLCASSEMGQGGTEAFFGQGTRLTVV.

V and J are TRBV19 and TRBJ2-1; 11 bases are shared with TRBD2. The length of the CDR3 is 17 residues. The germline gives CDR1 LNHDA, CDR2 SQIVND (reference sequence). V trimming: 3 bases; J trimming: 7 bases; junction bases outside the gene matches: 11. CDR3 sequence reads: CASSIRRLAGGENEQFF. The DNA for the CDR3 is TGTGCCAGTAGTATTCGCCGCCTAGCGGGGGGAGAAAATGAGCAGTTCTTC.

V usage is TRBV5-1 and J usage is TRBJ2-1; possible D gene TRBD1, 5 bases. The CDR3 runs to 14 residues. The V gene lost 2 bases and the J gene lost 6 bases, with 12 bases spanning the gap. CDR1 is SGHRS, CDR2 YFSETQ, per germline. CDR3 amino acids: CASSFQGSSNEQFF. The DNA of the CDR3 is TGCGCCAGCAGCTTCCAGGGTTCGTCCAATGAGCAGTTCTTC.

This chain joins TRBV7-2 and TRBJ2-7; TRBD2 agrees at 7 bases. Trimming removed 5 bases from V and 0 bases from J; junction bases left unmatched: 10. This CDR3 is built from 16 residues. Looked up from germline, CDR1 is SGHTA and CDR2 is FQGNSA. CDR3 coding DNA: TGTGCCAGCAGCCTAGGGTTGGGGAGGGGCTCCTACGAGCAGTACTTC. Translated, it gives CASSLGLGRGSYEQYF.